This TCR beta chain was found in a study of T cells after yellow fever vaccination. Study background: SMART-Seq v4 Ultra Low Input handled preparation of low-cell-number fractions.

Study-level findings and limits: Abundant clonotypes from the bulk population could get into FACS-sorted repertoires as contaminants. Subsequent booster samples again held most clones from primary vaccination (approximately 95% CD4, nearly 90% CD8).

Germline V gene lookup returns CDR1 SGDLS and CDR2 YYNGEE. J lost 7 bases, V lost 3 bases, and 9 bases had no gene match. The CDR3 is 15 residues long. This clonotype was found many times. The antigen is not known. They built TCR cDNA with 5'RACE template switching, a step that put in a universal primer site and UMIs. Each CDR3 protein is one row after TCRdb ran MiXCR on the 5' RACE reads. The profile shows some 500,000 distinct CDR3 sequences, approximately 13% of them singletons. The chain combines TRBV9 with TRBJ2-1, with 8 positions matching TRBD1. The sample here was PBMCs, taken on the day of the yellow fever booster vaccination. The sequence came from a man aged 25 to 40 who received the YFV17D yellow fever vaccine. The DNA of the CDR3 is TGTGCCAGCAGCGCCCGACAGGGGATATCGAATGAGCAGTTCTTC. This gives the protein CASSARQGISNEQFF.